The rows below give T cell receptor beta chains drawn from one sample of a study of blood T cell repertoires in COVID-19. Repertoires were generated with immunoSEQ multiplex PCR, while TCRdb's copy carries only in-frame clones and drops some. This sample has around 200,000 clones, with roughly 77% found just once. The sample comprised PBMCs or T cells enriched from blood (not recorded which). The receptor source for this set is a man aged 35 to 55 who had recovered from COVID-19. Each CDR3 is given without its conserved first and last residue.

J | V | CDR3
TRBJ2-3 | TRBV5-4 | ASSLGAGEGTDTQY
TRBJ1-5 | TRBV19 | ASSLGGYQPQH
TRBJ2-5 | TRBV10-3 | AISDMAGTASGTQY
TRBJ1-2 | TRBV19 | ASRAPTGGYGYT
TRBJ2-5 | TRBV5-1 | ASSNGLAGAQETQY
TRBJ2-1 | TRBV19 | ASSSPGLANEQF
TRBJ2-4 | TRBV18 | ASSWDYSKNIQY
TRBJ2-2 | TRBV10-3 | AISEGAYTGELF
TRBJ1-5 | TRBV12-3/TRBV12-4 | ASSRGWEQH
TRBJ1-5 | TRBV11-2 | ASSPGFGNQPQH
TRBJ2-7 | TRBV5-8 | ASSLRDRPYGEQY
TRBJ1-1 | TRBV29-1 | SVAAGTLTLGTEAF
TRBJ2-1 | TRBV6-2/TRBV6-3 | ASSLFGARDEQF
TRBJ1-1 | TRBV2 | ASSANREKPEAF
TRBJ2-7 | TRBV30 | AWSDTSGRAVSDEQY
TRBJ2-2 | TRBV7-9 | ASISGVIGELF
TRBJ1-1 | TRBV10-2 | ASSEVRKGAEAF
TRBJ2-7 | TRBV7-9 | ASSLAGRSREQY
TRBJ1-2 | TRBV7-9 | ASSTSQVDGYT
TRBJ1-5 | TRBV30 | AWSHMGRSNQPQH
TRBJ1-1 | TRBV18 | ASSPQMTGGGTEAF
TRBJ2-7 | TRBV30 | AWTTKGGVDEQY
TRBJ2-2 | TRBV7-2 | ASSPGQNTGELF
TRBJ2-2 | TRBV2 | ASSRLANPGELF
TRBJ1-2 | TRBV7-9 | ASSFGGGYT
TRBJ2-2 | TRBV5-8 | ASSPRVLNTGELF
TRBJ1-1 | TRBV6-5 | ASSPSEGATEAF
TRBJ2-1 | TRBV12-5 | ASGLELAARNEQF
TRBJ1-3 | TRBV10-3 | AISAGTAVSGNTIY
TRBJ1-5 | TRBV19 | ASRGKTGDSNQPQH
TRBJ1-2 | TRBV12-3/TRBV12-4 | ASSLDRAGGYT
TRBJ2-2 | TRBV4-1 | ASSQAGRGRGTGELF
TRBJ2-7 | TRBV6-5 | ASSYSPGLAEQY
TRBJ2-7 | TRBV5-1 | ASSLVSGRPEQY
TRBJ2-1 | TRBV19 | ASSMDRDYNEQF